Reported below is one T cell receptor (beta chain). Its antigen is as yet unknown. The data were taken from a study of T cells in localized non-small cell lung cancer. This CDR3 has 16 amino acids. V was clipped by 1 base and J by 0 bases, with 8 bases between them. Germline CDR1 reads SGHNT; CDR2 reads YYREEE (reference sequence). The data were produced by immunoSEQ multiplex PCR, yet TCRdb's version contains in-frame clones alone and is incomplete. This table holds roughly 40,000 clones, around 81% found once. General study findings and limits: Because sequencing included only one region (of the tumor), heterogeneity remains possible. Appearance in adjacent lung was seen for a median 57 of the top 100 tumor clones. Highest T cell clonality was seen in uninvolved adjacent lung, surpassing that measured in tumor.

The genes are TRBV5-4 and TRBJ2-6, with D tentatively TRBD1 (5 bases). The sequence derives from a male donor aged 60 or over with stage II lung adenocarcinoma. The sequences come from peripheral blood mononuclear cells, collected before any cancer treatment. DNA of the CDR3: TGTGCCAGCAGCTTGAACAGGCGCTCTGGGGCCAACGTCCTGACTTTC. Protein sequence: CASSLNRRSGANVLTF.